This T cell receptor beta chain was recorded in a study of blood T cell repertoires in COVID-19. The V gene's germline CDR1 is MNHEY and CDR2 SMNVEV (reference sequence). The CDR3 contains 13 residues. Worth noting for this clone: Germline and junction disagree at one end, which may indicate a read error.

Assay: immunoSEQ multiplex PCR; the TCRdb copy retains only in-frame clones and omits some. The profile covers approximately 300,000 clones, with roughly 90% appearing a single time and over 9% taken by the ten largest. The TCR comes from a woman aged 30 to 39 with COVID-19, enrolled during active disease. V is TRBV27 and J is TRBJ1-4; 10 positions agree with TRBD1. Sequencing was carried out using peripheral blood. Here the CDR3 reads CASSLRSGTGVIF. The CDR3 DNA sequence: TGTGCCAGCAGTTTGCGATCCGGGACAGGGGTGATTTTT.